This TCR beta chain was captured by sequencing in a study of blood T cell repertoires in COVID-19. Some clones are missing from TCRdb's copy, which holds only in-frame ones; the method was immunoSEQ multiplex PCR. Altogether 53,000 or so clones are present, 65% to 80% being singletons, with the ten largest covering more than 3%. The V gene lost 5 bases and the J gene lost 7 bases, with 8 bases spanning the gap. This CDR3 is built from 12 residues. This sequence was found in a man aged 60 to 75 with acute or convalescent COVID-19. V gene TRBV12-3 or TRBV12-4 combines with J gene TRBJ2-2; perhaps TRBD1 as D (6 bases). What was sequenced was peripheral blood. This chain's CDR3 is CASSVDSGELFF. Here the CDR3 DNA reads TGTGCCAGCAGTGTGGACAGCGGGGAGCTGTTTTTT.